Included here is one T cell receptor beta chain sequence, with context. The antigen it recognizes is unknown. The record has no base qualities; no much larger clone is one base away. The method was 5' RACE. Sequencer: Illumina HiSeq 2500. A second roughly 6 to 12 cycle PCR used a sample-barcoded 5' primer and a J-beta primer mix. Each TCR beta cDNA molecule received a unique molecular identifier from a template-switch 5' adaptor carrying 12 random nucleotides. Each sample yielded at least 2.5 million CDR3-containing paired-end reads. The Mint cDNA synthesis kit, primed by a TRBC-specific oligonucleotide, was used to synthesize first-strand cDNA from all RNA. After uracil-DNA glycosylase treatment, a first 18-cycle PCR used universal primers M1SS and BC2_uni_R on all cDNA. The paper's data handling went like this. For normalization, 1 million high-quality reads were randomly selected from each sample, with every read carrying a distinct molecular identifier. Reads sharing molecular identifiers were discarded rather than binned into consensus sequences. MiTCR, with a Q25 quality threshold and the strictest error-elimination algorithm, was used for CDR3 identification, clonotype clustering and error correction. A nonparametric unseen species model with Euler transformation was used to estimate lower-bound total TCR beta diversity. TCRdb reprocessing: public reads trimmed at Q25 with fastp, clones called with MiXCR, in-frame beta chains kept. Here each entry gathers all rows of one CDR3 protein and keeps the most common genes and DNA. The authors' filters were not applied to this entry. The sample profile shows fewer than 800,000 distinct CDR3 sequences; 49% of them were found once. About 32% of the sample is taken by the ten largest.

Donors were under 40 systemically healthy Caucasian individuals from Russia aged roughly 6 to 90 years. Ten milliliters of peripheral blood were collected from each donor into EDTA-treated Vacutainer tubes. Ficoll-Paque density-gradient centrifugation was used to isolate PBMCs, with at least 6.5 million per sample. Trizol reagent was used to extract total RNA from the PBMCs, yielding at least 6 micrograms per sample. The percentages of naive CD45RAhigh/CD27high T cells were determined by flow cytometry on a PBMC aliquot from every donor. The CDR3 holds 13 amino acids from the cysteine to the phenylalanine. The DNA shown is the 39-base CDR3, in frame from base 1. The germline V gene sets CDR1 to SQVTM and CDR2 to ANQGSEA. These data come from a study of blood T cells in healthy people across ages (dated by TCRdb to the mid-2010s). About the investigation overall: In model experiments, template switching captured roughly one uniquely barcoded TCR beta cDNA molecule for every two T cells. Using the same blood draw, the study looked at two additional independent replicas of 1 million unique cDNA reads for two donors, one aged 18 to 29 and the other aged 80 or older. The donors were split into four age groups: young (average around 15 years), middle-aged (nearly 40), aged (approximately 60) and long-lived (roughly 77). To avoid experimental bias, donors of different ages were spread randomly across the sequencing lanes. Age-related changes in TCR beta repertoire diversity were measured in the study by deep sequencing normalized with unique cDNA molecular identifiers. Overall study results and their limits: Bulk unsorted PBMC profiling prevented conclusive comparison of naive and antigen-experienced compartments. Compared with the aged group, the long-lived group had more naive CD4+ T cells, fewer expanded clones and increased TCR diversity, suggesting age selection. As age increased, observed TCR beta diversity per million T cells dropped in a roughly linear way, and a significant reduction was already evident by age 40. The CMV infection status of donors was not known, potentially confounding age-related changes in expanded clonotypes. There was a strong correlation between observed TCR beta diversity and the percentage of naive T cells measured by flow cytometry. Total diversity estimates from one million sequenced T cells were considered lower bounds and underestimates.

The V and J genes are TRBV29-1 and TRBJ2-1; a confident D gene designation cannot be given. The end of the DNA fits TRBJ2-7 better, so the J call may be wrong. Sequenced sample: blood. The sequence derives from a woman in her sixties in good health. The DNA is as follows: TGCAGCGGCGCCCCGAGCTCCTACGATGAGCAGTACTTC. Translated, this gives CSGAPSSYDEQYF.